This T cell receptor (beta chain) was documented in a study of shared clonotypes between healthy human individuals. CDR1 is MNHEY, CDR2 SVGAGI, per germline. V was shortened by 2 bases and J by 0 bases, with 10 bases between the two germline ends. This CDR3 is built from 16 residues. Profiling relied on immunoSEQ multiplex PCR, and the TCRdb table lists in-frame clones only, not all of them. Among about 490,000 clones, roughly 85% were seen once, and the ten largest hold about an eighth. The J gene is TRBJ1-4, the V gene TRBV6-5; D call uncertain. This TCR derives from a woman aged 40 to 49 in good health. Some clones in this sample may be carry-over from other donors' samples. Sequencing was done on a sample of PBMCs. The CDR3 nucleotides are TGTGCCAGCAGTTACACAATTTATTCAACTAATGAAAAACTGTTTTTT. Translating it yields CASSYTIYSTNEKLFF.